Following are 29 T cell receptor beta chains from one sample sequenced in a study of blood T cell repertoires in COVID-19. Measured with immunoSEQ multiplex PCR; TCRdb has only the in-frame clones, and not every one. The sample has 350,000 to 500,000 clones, about 88% seen once. Material: PBMCs or T cells enriched from blood (not recorded which). These receptors were obtained from a woman between 18 and 29 years old who had been exposed to COVID-19.

The V gene is TRBV6-5, the J gene TRBJ1-2, with 12 bases lining up with TRBD1. The CDR3 has 15 residues. V lost 6 bases and J lost 4; bases outside the gene matches: 6. CDR1 MNHEY and CDR2 SVGAGI come from the germline V gene. In DNA form, the CDR3 reads TGTGCCAGCAGCCTGGGACAGGGGGCTGTCTATGGCTACACCTTC. Translated: CASSLGQGAVYGYTF.

This chain links TRBV19 with TRBJ1-5; 8 bases map to TRBD1. V dropped 7 bases and J dropped 0; count of bases not matched to a gene: 14. The CDR3 is made up of 18 amino acids. Germline CDR1 and CDR2: LNHDA and SQIVND (reference sequence). The CDR3 DNA sequence: TGTGCCAGTATCGGTCGGGACAGGAAATACTATAGCAATCAGCCCCAGCATTTT. Its translation is CASIGRDRKYYSNQPQHF.

The chain has TRBV30 and TRBJ1-2; 12 bases map to TRBD1. This CDR3 spans 17 amino acids. CDR1 GTSNPN and CDR2 SVGIG come from the germline V gene (reference sequence). J was trimmed by 3 bases and V by 0 bases; bases with no gene match: 8. Here the CDR3 reads CAWSVMGTGGAYYGYTF. In DNA form, the CDR3 reads TGTGCCTGGAGTGTAATGGGGACAGGGGGCGCGTACTATGGCTACACCTTC.

In regard to this clone: Other DNA sequences from this sample encode an identical CDR3 as well. The chain links TRBV29-1 to TRBJ1-5; no reliable D call. Germline assignment: CDR1 SQVTM and CDR2 ANQGSEA. V was trimmed by 4 bases and J by 3 bases, leaving 7 bases between them. The CDR3 has 12 residues. For the CDR3, the DNA is TGCAGCGTTGGGCAGTCCAATCAGCCCCAGCATTTT. Its translation: CSVGQSNQPQHF.

This clone was seen only once. The CDR3 DNA follows: TGTGCCACCAGCAGAGATCCGGGAGGGGGGGGCACAGATACGCAGTATTTT. Its translation is CATSRDPGGGGTDTQYF. The chain has TRBV15 and TRBJ2-3; 8 nucleotides match TRBD2. CDR3 size: 17 residues. The J segment lost 1 base and the V segment lost 0 bases, leaving 6 bases of the junction unmatched. Germline V CDR1 and CDR2: LNHNV, YYDKDF (reference sequence).

V usage is TRBV18 and J usage is TRBJ2-3; 10 nucleotides agree with TRBD2. This CDR3 is built from 15 residues. In germline, CDR1 is KGHSH, CDR2 LQKENI. The V and J ends lost 1 base and 3 bases, in that order; junction bases with no gene match: 1. As DNA, the CDR3 is TGTGCCAGCTCACCACAGGGACTAGCGACAGATACGCAGTATTTT. It yields the protein CASSPQGLATDTQYF.

The V and J genes are TRBV11-2 and TRBJ2-1; 7 bases fit TRBD2. The CDR3 is made up of 13 amino acids. Germline V lookup: CDR1 SGHAT, CDR2 FQNNGV. Trimming at V came to 5 bases and at J to 15 bases, leaving 13 bases not matched to a gene. CDR3 DNA: TGTGCCAGCAGCCCGAATAGCGGGTCGGCCCCGTTCTTC. Protein product: CASSPNSGSAPFF.

The V and J genes are TRBV5-1 and TRBJ2-1, with TRBD1 matching over 7 bases. CDR1 SGHRS and CDR2 YFSETQ come from the germline V gene. Trimming cost V 1 base and J 5 bases; bases outside gene matches: 6. This CDR3 has 15 amino acids. This CDR3 reads CASSLFLGQNNEQFF. The CDR3 DNA is TGCGCCAGCAGCTTGTTTTTGGGACAGAACAATGAGCAGTTCTTC.

This rearrangement joins TRBV6-2 or TRBV6-3 to TRBJ2-7; 14 bases fit TRBD2. From germline, CDR1 is MNHEY and CDR2 SVGEGT. Unmatched junction bases numbered 4, after V lost 0 bases and J lost 6 bases. The CDR3 is 16 residues long. The CDR3 nucleotides read TGTGCCAGCAGTTACTCGACTAGCGGGAGGGCCAGCGAGCAGTACTTC. It specifies CASSYSTSGRASEQYF.

This chain joins TRBV23-1 and TRBJ1-4; D is undetermined. TRBV23-1 is assigned to the ORF class and has an uncertain function. This CDR3 region has 19 residues. Deletions cut 6 bases from V and 0 bases from J, with 23 bases between. DNA of the CDR3: TGCGCCAGCAGCAGGCTTCATAGGATCTTGCACTCAACTAATGAAAAACTGTTTTTT. Translated, it gives CASSRLHRILHSTNEKLFF.

This chain joins TRBV3-1 (or the pseudogene TRBV3-2) and TRBJ2-7; tentative D call: TRBD1 (6 bases). The germline V gene has CDR1 LGHDT and CDR2 YNNKEL (reference sequence). The CDR3 sequence is 15 residues long. Trimming cost V 4 bases and J 0 bases, with 13 bases left between them. The CDR3 region has the DNA TGTGCCAGCAGCCCGCCCGGGACATACTCCTACGAGCAGTACTTC. Translating it yields CASSPPGTYSYEQYF.

The J gene is TRBJ1-1, the V gene TRBV6-4, with D unresolved. The CDR3 is made up of 14 amino acids. The germline CDR1 and CDR2 sequences are MRHNA and SNTAGT. V shed 7 bases and J shed 6 bases, with 18 bases lying between them. The CDR3 region has the DNA TGTGCCAGCAAGGTAGCCGCGGGAGTTCCTGAAGCTTTCTTT. This encodes CASKVAAGVPEAFF.

The genes are TRBV6-5 and TRBJ2-7; 7 nucleotides agree with TRBD1. This CDR3 contains 15 residues. The V gene's germline CDR1 is MNHEY and CDR2 SVGAGI. J gave up 2 bases and V 6 bases, and 10 bases lay outside the gene matches. The CDR3: CASRLDRAPPYEQYF. As DNA, the CDR3 is TGTGCCAGCAGGCTTGACAGGGCTCCACCCTACGAGCAGTACTTC.

This clone was seen a single time. The genes are TRBV10-3 and TRBJ2-7; the D gene is possibly TRBD1 (6 bases). This CDR3 contains 12 residues. Per germline, CDR1 ENHRY and CDR2 SYGVKD. Trimming removed 11 bases at V and 2 bases at J, with 13 bases between. For the CDR3, the DNA is TGTGCCTCCGGACAGAGTACCTACGAGCAGTACTTC. Encoded protein: CASGQSTYEQYF.

V is TRBV5-8 and J is TRBJ2-3; D is possibly TRBD1 (6 bases). With 2 bases removed from V and 5 bases from J, the gap between germline ends came to 15 bases. The germline CDR1 and CDR2 sequences are SGHTS and YDEGEE. This CDR3 comprises 15 residues. The CDR3 reads CASSFGTGFRDTQYF. The CDR3 coding sequence is TGTGCCAGCAGCTTCGGCACAGGGTTTAGAGATACGCAGTATTTT.

In nucleotides, the CDR3 is TGTGCCAGCAGCGTGACTAGCATCACAGATACGCAGTATTTT. Encoded protein: CASSVTSITDTQYF. This chain joins TRBV9 and TRBJ2-3, with 7 positions matching TRBD2. V gave up 2 bases and J gave up 2 bases; unmatched junction bases: 2. Germline-derived CDR1 and CDR2 are SGDLS and YYNGEE. The CDR3 loop spans 14 amino acids.

This rearrangement joins TRBV6-5 to TRBJ1-1, with D unclear. V lost 6 bases to trimming and J lost 2 bases, with 13 bases between them. The V gene's germline CDR1 is MNHEY and CDR2 SVGAGI. The length of the CDR3 is 14 residues. CDR3 amino acids: CASRNRRTNTEAFF. The CDR3 DNA is TGTGCCAGCAGAAATCGACGGACTAACACTGAAGCTTTCTTT.

J is TRBJ2-5 and V is TRBV2, with 8 bases lining up with TRBD1. The CDR3 spans 15 residues. The V and J ends lost 1 base and 5 bases, in that order; junction bases with no gene match: 6. Germline assignment: CDR1 SNHLY and CDR2 FYNNEI. CDR3 in amino acids: CASSEGRGRPETQYF. Here the CDR3 DNA reads TGTGCCAGCAGTGAAGGCAGGGGGCGCCCGGAGACCCAGTACTTC.

The chain has TRBV19 and TRBJ1-3; TRBD1 is a possible D gene (6 bases). V lost 8 bases and J lost 0, with 11 bases in between. Germline V lookup: CDR1 LNHDA, CDR2 SQIVND (reference sequence). The CDR3 contains 14 residues. CDR3 protein: CASGGRYSGNTIYF. The DNA of the CDR3 is TGTGCCAGTGGGGGCCGTTACTCTGGAAACACCATATATTTT.

The chain uses TRBV28 and TRBJ1-2; TRBD1 might be the D (5 bases). The CDR3 runs to 15 residues. The V gene's germline CDR1 is MDHEN and CDR2 SYDVKM. V lost 3 bases and J 0 bases, leaving 11 bases between the germline ends. The CDR3 DNA reads as TGTGCCAGCAGTTTTTCCCGCAGGGCTAACTATGGCTACACCTTC. Protein: CASSFSRRANYGYTF.

This clone has a single count. The rearrangement uses TRBV20-1 and TRBJ2-5; D not resolved. Trimming left V 4 bases short and J 3 bases short, with 3 bases between. CDR1 DFQATT and CDR2 SNEGSKA come from the germline V gene (reference sequence). This CDR3 region has 10 residues. CDR3 DNA: TGCAGTGCTAATAAAGAGACCCAGTACTTC. It specifies CSANKETQYF.

This chain links TRBV9 with TRBJ2-7, with D hard to call. The CDR3 spans 13 residues. The V and J ends lost 4 bases and 3 bases respectively, with 11 bases between them. Germline V gives CDR1 SGDLS, CDR2 YYNGEE. Written as DNA, the CDR3 is TGTGCCAGCAGCTCACACCCCAACTACGAGCAGTACTTC. Translated, it gives CASSSHPNYEQYF.

This clone was found a few times. Other DNA sequences in the sample encode the same CDR3. The V call is TRBV6-5, the J call TRBJ1-5, with 8 nucleotides matching TRBD1. The trim removed 0 bases at V and 7 bases at J, leaving 5 bases unmatched. The CDR3 covers 15 residues. Germline lookup yields CDR1 MNHEY and CDR2 SVGAGI. DNA for the CDR3: TGTGCCAGCAGTTACTCCGGACAGGGAGGACAGCCCCAGCATTTT. Its protein is CASSYSGQGGQPQHF.

V is TRBV18 and J is TRBJ1-3, with D tentatively TRBD1 (6 bases). Germline CDR1 and CDR2: KGHSH and LQKENI. The CDR3 spans 14 residues. Trimming took 3 bases from V and 3 from J, leaving 9 bases between them. CDR3 sequence: CASSPQTGGNTIYF. The CDR3 bases are TGTGCCAGCTCACCTCAGACAGGTGGAAACACCATATATTTT.

The chain joins TRBV28 to TRBJ2-6; the D is unclear. Germline V gene lookup returns CDR1 MDHEN and CDR2 SYDVKM. The CDR3 contains 18 residues. Trimming removed 6 bases from V and 0 bases from J, with 18 bases in between. CDR3 in DNA: TGTGCCAGCAGCCCCTGGGCAGGAATATCCTCTGGGGCCAACGTCCTGACTTTC. It yields the protein CASSPWAGISSGANVLTF.

This chain connects TRBV4-1 to TRBJ2-3; a possible D gene is TRBD1 (5 bases). Trimming took 3 bases from V and 2 from J, leaving 9 bases between them. The CDR3 sequence is 14 residues long. CDR1 is MGHRA and CDR2 is YSYEKL in the germline V gene. The CDR3 loop reads CASSQPGFTDTQYF. In nucleotides, the CDR3 is TGCGCCAGCAGCCAGCCAGGGTTCACAGATACGCAGTATTTT.

The chain employs TRBV6-5 and TRBJ2-5; 10 bases align to TRBD1. This CDR3 has 15 amino acids. J was trimmed by 9 bases and V by 0 bases; bases with no gene match: 7. Germline CDR1 MNHEY, CDR2 SVGAGI. The CDR3: CASSYSGAGQGAQYF. The CDR3 nucleotides read TGTGCCAGCAGTTACTCAGGTGCAGGACAGGGGGCCCAGTACTTC.

This clone showed up just a few times. V usage is TRBV6-5 and J usage is TRBJ2-3; D possibly corresponds to TRBD2 (5 bases). The CDR3 totals 13 residues. The V end lost 11 bases, the J end lost 1 base, and 13 bases lay between the germline ends. Germline V gene lookup returns CDR1 MNHEY and CDR2 SVGAGI. The DNA of the CDR3 is TGTGCCTGCCAGACTACTCGCACAGATACGCAGTATTTT. This translates into CACQTTRTDTQYF.

CDR3 protein: CASSEAGGARYEQYF. Written as DNA, the CDR3 is TGTGCCAGCAGTGAAGCCGGCGGAGCGCGTTACGAGCAGTACTTC. This sequence joins TRBV2 and TRBJ2-7, with D hard to call. Germline-derived CDR1 and CDR2 are SNHLY and FYNNEI. V lost 0 bases and J lost 4, with 13 bases in between. The CDR3 contains 15 residues.